Each of the 9 T cell receptor beta chains below was sequenced from the same sample in a study of human T cells and chemical hapten exposure. Blood, whole and unfractionated, served as the source for total RNA extraction. TCRdb reprocessed the 5' RACE reads with MiXCR, giving one entry per CDR3 protein. Here the sample spans 110,000 or so distinct CDR3 sequences, around a fifth being singletons. These receptors came from a human donor in good health.

V and J are TRBV6-5 and TRBJ2-1, with a tentative D call TRBD1 (5 bases). CDR3 size: 15 residues. The ends were cut back, 5 bases at V and 4 bases at J, with 15 bases in the middle. Germline-derived CDR1 and CDR2 are MNHEY and SVGAGI. CDR3 loop: CASSLNVDRYNEQFF. The CDR3 DNA reads TGTGCCAGCAGTCTAAACGTAGACAGATACAATGAGCAGTTCTTC.

Details on this clonotype: One end of the junction does not line up with germline, which may come from a read error. The chain carries TRBV5-5 and TRBJ1-4, with no clear D. CDR1 and CDR2 (germline): SGHKS, YYEKEE (reference sequence). The CDR3 covers 11 residues. In nucleotides, the CDR3 is TGTGCCAGCAGCTCTCGTGAAAAACTGTCTTTT. Translation: CASSSREKLSF.

This clonotype was counted between two and nine times. This sequence joins TRBV2 and TRBJ2-3; D could derive from TRBD1 or TRBD2 (5 bases each). The germline V gene encodes CDR1 SNHLY and CDR2 FYNNEI. There are 16 residues in the CDR3. With 4 bases removed from V and 2 bases from J, the gap between germline ends came to 16 bases. The CDR3 region has the DNA TGTGCCAGCAGTGGTAGAGGGACGACTGACACAGATACGCAGTATTTT. It codes for CASSGRGTTDTDTQYF.

V is TRBV4-1 and J is TRBJ2-7, with TRBD2 as a possible D gene (6 bases). Germline-derived CDR1 and CDR2 are MGHRA and YSYEKL. V was trimmed by 4 bases and J by 5 bases, leaving 18 bases between them. This CDR3 is 15 amino acids long. The CDR3 nucleotides are TGCGCCAGCAGCCCCCTTGCGGGACCCACCAACGAGCAGTACTTC. This gives the protein CASSPLAGPTNEQYF.

V gene TRBV6-5 combines with J gene TRBJ1-2; D gene ambiguous. The length of the CDR3 is 16 residues. Germline CDR1 reads MNHEY; CDR2 reads SVGAGI. Trimming left V 0 bases short and J 0 bases short, with 11 bases between. CDR3 nucleotides: TGTGCCAGCAGTTACTCCCCCCCCCATTCTAACTATGGCTACACCTTC. Protein sequence: CASSYSPPHSNYGYTF.

The chain uses TRBV5-1 and TRBJ1-2, with D possibly matching TRBD1 (5 bases). The CDR3 length is 15 residues. In germline, CDR1 is SGHRS, CDR2 YFSETQ. Between the trimmed V and J ends, which lost 3 bases and 0 bases, there was a span of 12 bases. CDR3 loop: CASSSRVGTNYGYTF. In DNA form, the CDR3 reads TGCGCCAGCAGCTCCAGGGTAGGGACTAACTATGGCTACACCTTC.

This chain joins TRBV28 and TRBJ2-4; the D is unclear. The V gene's germline CDR1 is MDHEN and CDR2 SYDVKM. This CDR3 comprises 15 residues. V lost 8 bases and J 0 bases, leaving 14 bases between the germline ends. The CDR3 DNA reads as TGTGCCAGCCAGGCCCCTCTAGTAGCCAAAAACATTCAGTACTTC. This gives the protein CASQAPLVAKNIQYF.

The J gene is TRBJ1-2, the V gene TRBV5-6, with D maybe TRBD1 (6 bases). Germline V gene lookup returns CDR1 SGHDT and CDR2 YYEEEE. Trimming stripped 2 bases from V and 5 bases from J, with 13 bases between. CDR3 length: 14 residues. The CDR3 coding sequence is TGTGCCAGCAGCTTACGACAGGAGCTTTATGGCTACACCTTC. Its translation is CASSLRQELYGYTF.

The chain combines TRBV27 with TRBJ2-4, with TRBD2 matching over 7 bases. Germline CDR1 is MNHEY and CDR2 is SMNVEV (reference sequence). This CDR3 contains 16 residues. V shed 3 bases, J shed 3 bases, and the junction held 8 bases outside the gene matches. CDR3 loop: CASSFGGGSGKNIQYF. The CDR3 nucleotides are TGTGCCAGCAGTTTTGGGGGAGGGAGCGGCAAAAACATTCAGTACTTC.